This record covers a single TCR beta chain. Its antigen is not identified. The table came from immunoSEQ multiplex PCR; TCRdb's copy has only in-frame clones and leaves some out. Found here are 78,000 or so clones, around 81% of them singletons; the top ten hold approximately 10%. The data are from a study of vaccination effects on CD4 cells after COVID-19. Study outcomes and limitations: Researchers reported few convalescent patients and no early post-infection timepoints in the study.

In the ViraFEST assay, antigen-specific CD4+ clonotypes were identified by expansion after peptide-pool stimulation. With approximately ten days of culture completed, CD4+ T cells were isolated. Previously uninfected by SARS-CoV-2, the vaccine recipients also showed negative nucleocapsid antibodies. The authors replaced half the medium with IL-2 medium on days 3 and 7. V lost 3 bases and J 6 bases, leaving 20 bases between the germline ends. The CDR3 contains 16 residues. Germline values: CDR1 MRHNA, CDR2 SNTAGT. This sequence originates from a human donor who received a COVID-19 vaccine. The input for sequencing was CD4+ T cells from PBMCs cultured with SARS-CoV-2 spike peptides, taken before COVID-19 vaccination. The rearrangement joins TRBV6-4 to TRBJ1-1; D is uncertain. CDR3 DNA sequence: TGTGCCAGCAGTGAGTCTGCCCTATTCGGCAAGGCTGAAGCTTTCTTT. This encodes CASSESALFGKAEAFF.